A single sample is the source of the 26 T cell receptor beta chains below, sequenced in a study of blood T cell repertoires in COVID-19. Repertoires were generated with immunoSEQ multiplex PCR, while TCRdb's copy carries only in-frame clones and drops some. The table has about 210,000 clones, 75% to 85% seen once. Material: peripheral blood. All receptors come from a man aged 45-65 years with active or convalescent COVID-19.

The chain joins TRBV6-6 to TRBJ1-1; D not resolved. There are 13 residues in the CDR3. CDR1 and CDR2 from the germline V gene are MNHNY and SVGAGI (reference sequence). Trimming took 2 bases from V and 5 from J, leaving 9 bases between them. The CDR3 sequence is CASSYQRETEAFF. In DNA form, the CDR3 reads TGTGCCAGCAGTTACCAGAGGGAGACTGAAGCTTTCTTT.

Only one count was recorded for this clone. This rearrangement joins TRBV6-5 to TRBJ2-7; TRBD2 matches at 9 bases. CDR1 and CDR2 from the germline V gene are MNHEY and SVGAGI. V was pared by 5 bases and J by 7 bases, with 12 bases of the junction left unmatched. The CDR3 contains 15 residues. The CDR3 loop is CASSHVAGAAGEQYF. CDR3 bases: TGTGCCAGCAGTCACGTAGCGGGAGCCGCCGGGGAGCAGTACTTC.

The chain has TRBV5-5 and TRBJ2-1; TRBD2 agrees at 13 bases. The CDR3 is 18 amino acids. Germline CDR1 SGHKS, CDR2 YYEKEE (reference sequence). The trim removed 3 bases at V and 0 bases at J, leaving 6 bases unmatched. DNA for the CDR3: TGTGCCAGCAGCTCTGGACTAGCGGGAGTTAGCTCCTACAATGAGCAGTTCTTC. Amino acids: CASSSGLAGVSSYNEQFF. Full variable domain (outside the CDR3, taken from reference TRBV5-5 and TRBJ2-1): DAGVTQSPTHLIKTRGQQVTLRCSPISGHKSVSWYQQVLGQGPQFIFQYYEKEERGRGNFPDRFSARQFPNYSSELNVNALLLGDSALYLCASSSGLAGVSSYNEQFFGPGTRLTVL.

This clone was counted once. This rearrangement joins TRBV18 to TRBJ2-7; possible D gene TRBD1, 5 bases. Germline loops: CDR1 KGHSH, CDR2 LQKENI. This CDR3 has 13 residues. With 1 base removed from V and 1 base from J, the gap between germline ends came to 5 bases. CDR3 bases: TGTGCCAGCTCACCACAGGGGTCCTACGAGCAGTACTTC. Residues: CASSPQGSYEQYF.

V and J are TRBV3-1 (or the pseudogene TRBV3-2) and TRBJ1-4; 7 positions agree with TRBD1. The germline V gene has CDR1 LGHDT and CDR2 YNNKEL (reference sequence). The V gene end was trimmed by 4 bases and the J gene end by 7 bases; junction bases not matched to a gene: 6. This CDR3 has 14 residues. CDR3 amino acids: CASSPQGPGEKLFF. DNA of the CDR3: TGTGCCAGCAGCCCACAGGGGCCTGGTGAAAAACTGTTTTTT.

This chain uses TRBV25-1 with TRBJ2-5; D is possibly TRBD1 (5 bases). CDR1 is MGHDK, CDR2 SYGVNS, per germline. This CDR3 is built from 16 residues. With 3 bases removed from V and 1 base from J, the gap between germline ends came to 15 bases. DNA for the CDR3: TGTGCCAGCAGTGACACTCGCGCCAGGGTCCAAGAGACCCAGTACTTC. Its translation is CASSDTRARVQETQYF.

The chain links TRBV2 to TRBJ2-3; the match to TRBD2 covers 15 bases. Trimming removed 6 bases from V and 6 bases from J; junction bases left unmatched: 7. This CDR3 comprises 16 residues. The germline CDR1 and CDR2 sequences are SNHLY and FYNNEI. The CDR3: CASSGGLAGGRDTQYF. As DNA, the CDR3 is TGTGCCAGCAGCGGCGGACTAGCGGGGGGGCGTGATACGCAGTATTTT.

The CDR3 loop reads CASSEAGTGVLTVYGYTF. The CDR3, as DNA: TGTGCCAGCAGTGAAGCCGGGACAGGGGTACTGACCGTCTATGGCTACACCTTC. This chain joins TRBV2 and TRBJ1-2; 10 nucleotides line up with TRBD1. The germline V gene encodes CDR1 SNHLY and CDR2 FYNNEI. There are 18 residues in the CDR3. The V and J ends lost 0 bases and 4 bases, in that order; junction bases with no gene match: 11.

The chain uses TRBV3-1 (or the pseudogene TRBV3-2) and TRBJ2-5; TRBD1 aligns across 10 bases. The CDR3 runs 13 residues. The germline CDR1 and CDR2 sequences are LGHDT and YNNKEL (reference sequence). The J segment lost 4 bases and the V segment lost 6 bases, leaving 2 bases of the junction unmatched. CDR3 bases: TGTGCCAGCAGACGGACAGGGGGAGAGACCCAGTACTTC. Its protein product is CASRRTGGETQYF.

V and J are TRBV3-1 (or the pseudogene TRBV3-2) and TRBJ2-5, with 10 bases fitting TRBD2. Germline CDR1 LGHDT, CDR2 YNNKEL (reference sequence). CDR3 length equals 16 residues. With V trimmed by 0 bases and J by 7 bases, 8 bases remained unmatched. CDR3 in DNA: TGTGCCAGCAGCCAAGATATGCTAGCGGGGGATAGGACCCAGTACTTC. It specifies CASSQDMLAGDRTQYF.

This clone was observed a single time. The rearrangement joins TRBV29-1 to TRBJ1-2, with 9 nucleotides matching TRBD1. The CDR3 length is 15 residues. Trimming at V came to 4 bases and at J to 3 bases, leaving 9 bases not matched to a gene. CDR1 SQVTM and CDR2 ANQGSEA come from the germline V gene. The CDR3 is CSVGGGRTGDYGYTF. In DNA, the CDR3 is TGCAGCGTTGGAGGAGGCAGGACAGGGGACTATGGCTACACCTTC.

The rearrangement uses TRBV4-1 and TRBJ2-2; D is ambiguous. The CDR3 contains 14 residues. Germline-derived CDR1 and CDR2 are MGHRA and YSYEKL. V was shortened by 6 bases and J by 4 bases, with 12 bases between the two germline ends. The CDR3 sequence: CASRPLLRTGELFF. DNA for the CDR3: TGCGCCAGCAGGCCACTGCTTCGCACCGGGGAGCTGTTTTTT.

The chain joins TRBV28 to TRBJ2-5; 7 nucleotides line up with TRBD1. The CDR3 contains 13 residues. V was clipped by 4 bases and J by 3 bases; unmatched bases: 2. CDR1 and CDR2 from the germline V gene are MDHEN and SYDVKM. In DNA form, the CDR3 reads TGTGCCAGCAGTTCTGGACAGGAAGAGACCCAGTACTTC. Its translation is CASSSGQEETQYF.

This clone showed up just once. The chain carries TRBV4-3 and TRBJ2-7; 9 bases align to TRBD2. CDR3 length: 15 amino acids. V lost 2 bases and J lost 2; bases outside the gene matches: 4. The germline gives CDR1 LGHNA, CDR2 YSLEER. The CDR3 is CASSQSSSGAYEQYF. In nucleotides, the CDR3 is TGCGCCAGCAGCCAAAGCTCTAGCGGGGCCTACGAGCAGTACTTC.

V is TRBV9 and J is TRBJ2-1; TRBD2 agrees at 9 bases. With V trimmed by 0 bases and J by 6 bases, 4 bases remained unmatched. CDR1 SGDLS and CDR2 YYNGEE come from the germline V gene. The CDR3 has 15 residues. This CDR3 reads CASSVVGTSPNEQFF. CDR3 sequence (DNA): TGTGCCAGCAGCGTAGTCGGGACTAGCCCCAATGAGCAGTTCTTC.

This sequence joins TRBV5-1 and TRBJ1-4, with 10 bases fitting TRBD1. The CDR3 is 15 amino acids. Germline CDR1 SGHRS, CDR2 YFSETQ. The ends lost 7 bases at V and 6 bases at J; junction bases unmatched: 9. In nucleotides, the CDR3 is TGCGCCAGCGCCACCTTCGGGACAGGGGATGAAAAACTGTTTTTT. Encoded protein: CASATFGTGDEKLFF. Variable domain in full (rest from reference TRBV5-1 and TRBJ1-4): KAGVTQTPRYLIKTRGQQVTLSCSPISGHRSVSWYQQTPGQGLQFLFEYFSETQRNKGNFPGRFSGRQFSNSRSEMNVSTLELGDSALYLCASATFGTGDEKLFFGSGTQLSVL.

The chain recombines TRBV20-1 with TRBJ1-4; TRBD1 is a possible D gene (5 bases). The length of the CDR3 is 13 residues. CDR1 is DFQATT, CDR2 SNEGSKA, per germline (reference sequence). Trimming pared 3 bases from V and 6 bases from J, leaving 11 bases between. The CDR3 region is CSASSDSYEKLFF. Here the CDR3 DNA reads TGCAGTGCTAGTAGTGACAGTTATGAAAAACTGTTTTTT.

J is TRBJ1-2 and V is TRBV5-1; TRBD1 agrees at 7 bases. V dropped 0 bases and J dropped 6; count of bases not matched to a gene: 2. The CDR3 is 13 residues long. Germline CDR1 is SGHRS and CDR2 is YFSETQ. This CDR3 reads CASSLVQGDGYTF. CDR3 in DNA: TGCGCCAGCAGCTTGGTGCAGGGGGATGGCTACACCTTC. Full variable domain (outside the CDR3, taken from reference TRBV5-1 and TRBJ1-2): KAGVTQTPRYLIKTRGQQVTLSCSPISGHRSVSWYQQTPGQGLQFLFEYFSETQRNKGNFPGRFSGRQFSNSRSEMNVSTLELGDSALYLCASSLVQGDGYTFGSGTRLTVV.

The table lists this clone with a count of one. This rearrangement joins TRBV7-2 to TRBJ1-4; possibly TRBD1 for D (5 bases). Trimming took 1 base from V and 7 from J, leaving 10 bases between them. The germline V gene has CDR1 SGHTA and CDR2 FQGNSA. The length of the CDR3 is 14 residues. This chain's CDR3 is CASSLVSRVEKLFF. The CDR3 DNA follows: TGTGCCAGCAGCTTAGTAAGCAGGGTTGAAAAACTGTTTTTT. Using reference TRBV7-2 and TRBJ1-4 for the parts outside the CDR3, the full variable domain is GAGVSQSPSNKVTEKGKDVELRCDPISGHTALYWYRQSLGQGLEFLIYFQGNSAPDKSGLPSDRFSAERTGGSVSTLTIQRTQQEDSAVYLCASSLVSRVEKLFFGSGTQLSVL.

As regards this clone: This sample includes further DNA sequences coding for the same CDR3. The V gene is TRBV5-1, the J gene TRBJ2-3, with 8 bases lining up with TRBD2. This CDR3 is 15 amino acids long. From germline, CDR1 is SGHRS and CDR2 YFSETQ. V gave up 4 bases and J gave up 1 base; unmatched junction bases: 5. The CDR3 is CASSLRGAGTDTQYF. DNA of the CDR3: TGCGCCAGCAGCCTGCGGGGGGCTGGCACAGATACGCAGTATTTT.

The chain is built from TRBV9 and TRBJ2-2; D possibly corresponds to TRBD2 (7 bases). CDR1 SGDLS and CDR2 YYNGEE come from the germline V gene. V lost 4 bases and J lost 1, with 20 bases in between. The CDR3 runs 18 residues. The CDR3 nucleotides are TGTGCCAGCAGCAACACGAACCCGGGGGGCGGGAACACCGGGGAGCTGTTTTTT. Translation gives CASSNTNPGGGNTGELFF.

The chain has TRBV21-1 and TRBJ2-7; TRBD2, the table's D call, was not compared with the DNA. TRBV21-1 is termed a pseudogene. The CDR3 has 15 amino acids. CDR3 nucleotide sequence: TGTGCCAGCAGCCGAGCGAGCGGGGGTGCCTACGAGCAGTACGTC. Translating it yields CASSRASGGAYEQYV.

In this sample, this clone turned up once. The chain is built from TRBV18 and TRBJ2-1, with 10 nucleotides matching TRBD2. V dropped 1 base and J dropped 8; count of bases not matched to a gene: 5. The CDR3 is 15 residues long. CDR1 and CDR2 (germline): KGHSH, LQKENI. CDR3 bases: TGTGCCAGCTCACCACAAAGCGGGGGGGCAGATGAGCAGTTCTTC. It is translated as CASSPQSGGADEQFF.

The chain carries TRBV19 and TRBJ2-4; D perhaps matches TRBD2 (5 bases). The germline CDR1 and CDR2 sequences are LNHDA and SQIVND (reference sequence). V was pared by 8 bases and J by 8 bases, with 16 bases between. The CDR3 totals 13 residues. The CDR3 sequence is CASPATSGYIQYF. CDR3 DNA: TGTGCCAGTCCGGCCACGTCGGGGTACATTCAGTACTTC. Variable domain in full (rest from reference TRBV19 and TRBJ2-4): DGGITQSPKYLFRKEGQNVTLSCEQNLNHDAMYWYRQDPGQGLRLIYYSQIVNDFQKGDIAEGYSVSREKKESFPLTVTSAQKNPTAFYLCASPATSGYIQYFGAGTRLSVL.

The chain carries TRBV28 and TRBJ1-3; D gene ambiguous. CDR1 is MDHEN, CDR2 SYDVKM, per germline. V lost 2 bases and J lost 3, with 8 bases in between. This CDR3 spans 14 amino acids. In DNA form, the CDR3 reads TGTGCCAGCAGTTTACCAGCGCATGGAAACACCATATATTTT. This codes for CASSLPAHGNTIYF. Looking up the rest from reference TRBV28 and TRBJ1-3 gives the full variable domain: DVKVTQSSRYLVKRTGEKVFLECVQDMDHENMFWYRQDPGLGLRLIYFSYDVKMKEKGDIPEGYSVSREKKERFSLILESASTNQTSMYLCASSLPAHGNTIYFGEGSWLTVV.

The J gene is TRBJ1-1, the V gene TRBV15; the match to TRBD1 covers 9 bases. V lost 6 bases to trimming and J lost 4 bases; unmatched junction nucleotides: 6. There are 14 residues in the CDR3. Germline values: CDR1 LNHNV, CDR2 YYDKDF (reference sequence). CDR3 protein: CATRPDRGGTEAFF. CDR3 sequence (DNA): TGTGCCACCAGACCGGACAGGGGAGGCACTGAAGCTTTCTTT.